The T cell receptor beta chain described here comes from a study of cytomegalovirus exposure and HLA in healthy donors. Study outcomes and limitations: Three chains tied to CMV proved CMV antigen-specific in vitro. When analyzed later, a missense DCLRE1C variant was found to be linked to TCR beta V- and J-gene trimming. In a later analysis, productive TCRs from donors in an Asian-associated ancestry cluster reportedly carried fewer N-insertions than the cohort mean.

Of note for this clone: What it binds is not known.

The PCR ran on 60 Vbeta and 13 Jbeta primers. Authors' analysis steps: Later, tens of millions of unique TCR beta chains were counted in an analysis, and 10 million to 12 million of them were shared. Here immunoSEQ multiplex PCR was the method, and the copy in TCRdb shows in-frame clones only, minus some. For V, J and clone size, that table is used; D and trimming come from the DNA. In the table there are over 130,000 clones, roughly 77% of which are singletons. Germline V lookup: CDR1 MNHNY, CDR2 SVGAGI (reference sequence). V gave up 3 bases and J gave up 3 bases; unmatched junction bases: 6. The CDR3 totals 15 residues.

The clonotype originates from a human donor in good health. The chain carries TRBV6-6 and TRBJ2-3; 7 positions agree with TRBD2. The sample consisted of PBMCs. CDR3 loop: CASSYTSVITDTQYF. DNA for the CDR3: TGTGCCAGCAGTTATACTAGCGTGATTACAGATACGCAGTATTTT.